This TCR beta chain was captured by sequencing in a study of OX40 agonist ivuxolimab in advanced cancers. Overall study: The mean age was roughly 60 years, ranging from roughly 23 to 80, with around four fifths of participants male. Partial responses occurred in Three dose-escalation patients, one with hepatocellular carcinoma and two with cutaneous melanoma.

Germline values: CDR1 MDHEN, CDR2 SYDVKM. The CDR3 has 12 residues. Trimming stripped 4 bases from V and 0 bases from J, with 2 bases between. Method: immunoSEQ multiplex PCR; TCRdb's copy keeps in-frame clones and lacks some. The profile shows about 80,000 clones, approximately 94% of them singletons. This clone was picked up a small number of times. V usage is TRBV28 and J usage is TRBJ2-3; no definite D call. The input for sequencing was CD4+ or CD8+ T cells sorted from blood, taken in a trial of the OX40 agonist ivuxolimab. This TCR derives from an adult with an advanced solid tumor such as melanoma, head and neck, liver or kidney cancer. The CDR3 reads CASSYSTDTQYF. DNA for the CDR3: TGTGCCAGCAGTTATAGCACAGATACGCAGTATTTT.